This is a list of T cell receptor beta chains from one sample in a study of CD8+ T cells in alopecia areata. This table comes from immunoSEQ multiplex PCR, and its TCRdb copy is limited to in-frame clones, with some not included. Of some 110,000 clones detected, about 60% appear once; the ten largest clones hold roughly 2.8%. The sample comprised CD4+ T cells sorted from blood. These receptors were taken from a human donor in good health. Each CDR3 is given with its conserved first and last residue. The D gene is left open where the match is weak. Size values are once, few and many counts, or a class for expanded clones, and some rows have none.

v_gene: TRBV30; abundance: few; d_gene: -; j_gene: TRBJ1-1; CDR3aa: CAWSRAGTEAFF; CDR3nt: TGTGCCTGGAGTCGGGCTGGGACTGAAGCTTTCTTT
v_gene: TRBV19; abundance: few; d_gene: TRBD1; j_gene: TRBJ1-5; CDR3aa: CASSVPGQGSQPQHF; CDR3nt: TGTGCCAGTAGTGTTCCGGGACAGGGATCCCAGCCCCAGCATTTT
v_gene: TRBV2; abundance: -; d_gene: -; j_gene: TRBJ1-2; CDR3aa: CASSSGVGGYTF; CDR3nt: TGTGCCAGCAGTAGCGGAGTCGGGGGCTACACCTTC
v_gene: TRBV2; abundance: -; d_gene: -; j_gene: TRBJ2-5; CDR3aa: CASSERARRETQYF; CDR3nt: TGTGCCAGCAGTGAGCGAGCCCGGAGGGAGACCCAGTACTTC
v_gene: TRBV2; abundance: -; d_gene: -; j_gene: TRBJ1-2; CDR3aa: CASRRGPDRANYGYTF; CDR3nt: TGTGCCAGCAGGAGGGGACCCGACAGAGCTAACTATGGCTACACCTTC
v_gene: TRBV11-2; abundance: -; d_gene: -; j_gene: TRBJ1-1; CDR3aa: CASSLDKGRGAFF; CDR3nt: TGTGCCAGCAGCTTAGATAAGGGGAGAGGAGCTTTCTTT
v_gene: TRBV29-1; abundance: -; d_gene: -; j_gene: TRBJ2-5; CDR3aa: CSVTGRGPQETQYF; CDR3nt: TGCAGCGTCACAGGGAGGGGGCCCCAAGAGACCCAGTACTTC
v_gene: TRBV7-2; abundance: -; d_gene: -; j_gene: TRBJ2-3; CDR3aa: CASSLVASTTGHTQYF; CDR3nt: TGTGCCAGCAGCTTAGTGGCTAGTACCACAGGGCATACGCAGTATTTT
v_gene: TRBV4-1; abundance: -; d_gene: -; j_gene: TRBJ1-4; CDR3aa: CASSQAGGVREKLFF; CDR3nt: TGCGCCAGCAGCCAAGCCGGCGGGGTTCGGGAAAAACTGTTTTTT
v_gene: TRBV25-1; abundance: -; d_gene: TRBD1; j_gene: TRBJ2-5; CDR3aa: CASRQGRETQYF; CDR3nt: TGTGCCAGTAGACAGGGTAGGGAGACCCAGTACTTC
v_gene: TRBV7-7; abundance: -; d_gene: TRBD1; j_gene: TRBJ2-2; CDR3aa: CASSTPGQGTGELFF; CDR3nt: TGTGCCAGCAGCACACCCGGACAGGGGACCGGGGAGCTGTTTTTT
v_gene: TRBV7-9; abundance: -; d_gene: -; j_gene: TRBJ1-2; CDR3aa: CASSFPGLTNYGYTF; CDR3nt: TGTGCCAGCAGCTTCCCCGGGCTAACTAACTATGGCTACACCTTC
v_gene: TRBV25-1; abundance: -; d_gene: -; j_gene: TRBJ2-7; CDR3aa: CASTGRFQNEQYF; CDR3nt: TGTGCCAGCACAGGACGGTTCCAAAACGAGCAGTACTTC
v_gene: TRBV27; abundance: -; d_gene: -; j_gene: TRBJ1-5; CDR3aa: CASSPQGRSNQPQHF; CDR3nt: TGTGCCAGCAGTCCCCAGGGCAGAAGCAATCAGCCCCAGCATTTT
v_gene: TRBV29-1; abundance: -; d_gene: -; j_gene: TRBJ1-3; CDR3aa: CSATTITGNTIYF; CDR3nt: TGCAGCGCGACGACAATAACCGGAAACACCATATATTTT
v_gene: TRBV6-1; abundance: few; d_gene: TRBD1; j_gene: TRBJ2-3; CDR3aa: CASTRDSSTDTQYF; CDR3nt: TGTGCCAGCACACGGGACAGCAGCACAGATACGCAGTATTTT
v_gene: TRBV30; abundance: -; d_gene: -; j_gene: TRBJ2-1; CDR3aa: CAWSVRRTGDNEQFF; CDR3nt: TGTGCCTGGAGTGTACGTCGGACGGGGGACAATGAGCAGTTCTTC
v_gene: TRBV7-2; abundance: -; d_gene: TRBD2; j_gene: TRBJ2-3; CDR3aa: CASSLGAVAGGQDTQYF; CDR3nt: TGTGCCAGCAGCTTAGGAGCGGTAGCGGGGGGGCAAGATACGCAGTATTTT
v_gene: TRBV29-1; abundance: -; d_gene: TRBD1; j_gene: TRBJ1-2; CDR3aa: CSGWDRGGGYTF; CDR3nt: TGCAGCGGTTGGGACAGGGGCGGTGGCTACACCTTC
v_gene: TRBV29-1; abundance: -; d_gene: TRBD2; j_gene: TRBJ2-3; CDR3aa: CSARLAGRTDTQYF; CDR3nt: TGCAGCGCACGCCTAGCGGGACGGACAGACACGCAGTATTTT
v_gene: TRBV29-1; abundance: -; d_gene: -; j_gene: TRBJ1-3; CDR3aa: CSVEGLAGNTIYF; CDR3nt: TGCAGCGTTGAAGGGTTAGCTGGAAACACCATATATTTT
v_gene: TRBV5-4; abundance: -; d_gene: TRBD1; j_gene: TRBJ2-2; CDR3aa: CASSSRRGGAGGELFF; CDR3nt: TGTGCCAGCAGCTCCCGGCGAGGGGGCGCAGGCGGGGAGCTGTTTTTT